This entry concerns a single TCR beta chain. The sample comes from a study of blood T cell repertoires in COVID-19. Assay used: immunoSEQ multiplex PCR; TCRdb lists only in-frame clones, some missing. This sample has under 100,000 clones, with about 85% found just once. With 3 bases removed from V and 5 bases from J, the gap between germline ends came to 10 bases. This CDR3 is 13 amino acids long. Germline loops: CDR1 LGHNA, CDR2 YNFKEQ. The receptor's source is a woman of 80 years or more with COVID-19, enrolled during active disease. The material sequenced was peripheral blood. The gene calls are TRBV4-2 and TRBJ2-5; possible D gene TRBD1, 5 bases. The CDR3 region has the DNA TGTGCCAGCAGCCAGGGGCTCAGGGAGACCCAGTACTTC. It specifies CASSQGLRETQYF.